The entry that follows covers one T cell receptor (beta chain) sequence. The sample belongs to a study of T cells after somatic rescue of genetic block. Sequenced by immunoSEQ multiplex PCR; TCRdb stores in-frame clones only, minus some. The table shows about 63,000 clones, with under 95% occurring only once. J was trimmed by 6 bases and V by 7 bases; bases with no gene match: 11. The CDR3 has 15 residues. The germline CDR1 and CDR2 sequences are MNHNS and SASEGT. This sequence originates from a man aged 35 to 55. Material: peripheral blood mononuclear cells (PBMCs). The rearrangement uses TRBV6-1 and TRBJ2-2, with TRBD2 matching 7 bases. CDR3 residues: CASTGWGGRAGELFF. CDR3 DNA: TGTGCCAGCACTGGCTGGGGGGGTAGGGCCGGGGAGCTGTTTTTT.